The 20 T cell receptor beta chains below come from one sample, sequenced in a study of T cells in Graves' hyperthyroidism and ophthalmopathy. Amplified regions were TCR beta CDR3 sequences from RNA transcripts. The HTBI primer set drove a first-round RT-PCR of the TCR CDR3. TCRdb processed the multiplex PCR reads anew with MiXCR; each CDR3 protein has one entry. Among 250,000 to 300,000 distinct CDR3 sequences, approximately 15% were seen once, and the ten largest hold around 55%. The sample comprised blood. These receptors were collected from a woman aged 55-70 years with Graves' ophthalmopathy.

Only a few counts were recorded for this clonotype. This could be a read error, since a much larger clone is one nucleotide away. The chain uses TRBV11-2 and TRBJ2-5, with D perhaps given as TRBD1 or TRBD2 (6 bases each). The V gene lost 8 bases and the J gene lost 4 bases, with 17 bases spanning the gap. Germline CDR1 and CDR2: SGHAT and FQNNGV. The CDR3 totals 14 residues. The CDR3 loop reads CASAGHSVLETQYF. The CDR3 region has the DNA TGTGCCAGCGCGGGACATTCGGTCTTAGAGACCCAGTACTTC.

Ten or more counts support this clonotype. The rearrangement uses TRBV5-1 and TRBJ2-7; possibly TRBD2 for D (7 bases). V was clipped by 4 bases and J by 1 base, with 15 bases between them. This CDR3 contains 15 residues. Germline loops: CDR1 SGHRS, CDR2 YFSETQ. The CDR3 reads CASSPPGGGSYEQYF. The DNA of the CDR3 is TGCGCCAGCAGCCCTCCGGGGGGCGGTTCCTACGAGCAGTACTTC.

This clonotype was found a few times. This sequence joins TRBV5-1 and TRBJ1-2; no firm D call. Looked up from germline, CDR1 is SGHRS and CDR2 is YFSETQ. Trimming took 3 bases from V and 12 from J, leaving 12 bases between them. This CDR3 contains 11 residues. The CDR3 here is CASSSDGDHTF. Here the CDR3 DNA reads TGCGCCAGCAGCTCGGACGGTGATCACACCTTC.

This clonotype was recorded many times. The chain couples TRBV28 to TRBJ1-1; D perhaps matches TRBD1 (6 bases). The CDR3 extends over 14 amino acids. Trimming took 7 bases from V and 4 from J, leaving 16 bases between them. Germline V lookup: CDR1 MDHEN, CDR2 SYDVKM. Here the CDR3 DNA reads TGTGCCAGCATCCGAGGGGGGCTTCTCACTGAAGCTTTCTTT. It is translated as CASIRGGLLTEAFF.

This clonotype was counted ten times or more. The junction departs from the called germline gene at one end, perhaps through a read error. The chain uses TRBV7-2 and TRBJ1-1; D gene uncertain. Germline V CDR1 and CDR2: SGHTA, FQGNSA. This CDR3 is built from 14 residues. The DNA of the CDR3 is TGTGCCAGCATCTTAGATGGGGAGGACACTGAAGCTTTCTTT. It codes for CASILDGEDTEAFF.

J is TRBJ1-4 and V is TRBV29-1, with 9 positions matching TRBD1. Germline V gene sequence: CDR1 SQVTM, CDR2 ANQGSEA. CDR3 length equals 14 residues. V gave up 4 bases and J gave up 7 bases; unmatched junction bases: 7. The CDR3 region is CSVVGSTGGEKLFF. The CDR3 DNA reads TGCAGCGTTGTCGGTTCGACAGGGGGTGAAAAACTGTTTTTT.

The sample holds a few counts of this clonotype. CDR3 loop: CSAQQGTRTAGTEAFF. CDR3 coding DNA: TGCAGTGCCCAGCAGGGAACTCGAACCGCGGGCACTGAAGCTTTCTTT. The chain carries TRBV20-1 and TRBJ1-1; weak D call: TRBD1 (5 bases). This CDR3 comprises 16 residues. CDR1 and CDR2 from the germline V gene are DFQATT and SNEGSKA (reference sequence). The ends were cut back, 6 bases at V and 4 bases at J, with 24 bases in the middle.

V gene TRBV4-2 combines with J gene TRBJ1-5; a weak D match, TRBD1 (6 bases). CDR1 is LGHNA and CDR2 is YNFKEQ in the germline V gene. This CDR3 comprises 15 residues. Trimming cost V 4 bases and J 1 base, with 11 bases left between them. In DNA, the CDR3 is TGTGCCAGCAGCCTACAGGGTTCGAGCAATCAGCCCCAGCATTTT. The encoded protein is CASSLQGSSNQPQHF.

CDR3 sequence reads: CASREGQGFMNTEAFF. The CDR3 DNA sequence: TGTGCCAGCAGAGAGGGACAGGGGTTCATGAACACTGAAGCTTTCTTT. The chain links TRBV6-1 to TRBJ1-1, with 10 nucleotides matching TRBD1. The CDR3 loop spans 16 amino acids. Germline V CDR1 and CDR2: MNHNS, SASEGT. Trimming cost V 6 bases and J 0 bases; bases outside gene matches: 7.

This clonotype has more than one count but fewer than ten. The rearrangement uses TRBV5-1 and TRBJ2-7; 7 nucleotides agree with TRBD2. With 5 bases clipped from V and 5 bases from J, the junction kept 13 bases outside the gene matches. The germline gives CDR1 SGHRS, CDR2 YFSETQ. The CDR3 consists of 15 residues. The CDR3 loop reads CASSLGGRGPDEQYF. For the CDR3, the DNA is TGCGCCAGCAGTCTGGGGGGGAGAGGACCTGACGAGCAGTACTTC.

This rearrangement joins TRBV27 to TRBJ2-7; possibly TRBD1 or TRBD2 for D (5 bases each). Germline V gives CDR1 MNHEY, CDR2 SMNVEV (reference sequence). CDR3 size: 14 residues. Trimming took 7 bases from V and 3 from J, leaving 16 bases between them. CDR3 DNA: TGTGCCAGCACTCATCGGGACCGGCGCTACGAGCAGTACTTC. Its protein is CASTHRDRRYEQYF.

The table lists this clonotype with many counts. The chain combines TRBV4-3 with TRBJ2-1; D not certain. Per germline, CDR1 LGHNA and CDR2 YSLEER. The CDR3 is 15 amino acids. Trimming took 0 bases from V and 6 from J, leaving 12 bases between them. The CDR3 DNA follows: TGCGCCAGCAGCCAAGAAGGTGATAGCAGCAATGAGCAGTTCTTC. Translation: CASSQEGDSSNEQFF.

The CDR3 loop is CSAPKVWAIHTF. For the CDR3, the DNA is TGCAGTGCTCCCAAAGTTTGGGCTATCCACACCTTC. This chain connects TRBV20-1 to TRBJ1-2; no definite D call. Germline CDR1 and CDR2: DFQATT and SNEGSKA (reference sequence). The CDR3 extends over 12 amino acids. Trimming stripped 5 bases from V and 12 bases from J, with 19 bases between.

On this clonotype: Given a much more abundant clone one base away, this may be a read error. The chain combines TRBV4-2 with TRBJ2-5, with 7 bases matching TRBD2. CDR3 length: 14 residues. With 0 bases clipped from V and 9 bases from J, the junction kept 7 bases outside the gene matches. CDR1 LGHNA and CDR2 YNFKEQ come from the germline V gene. The CDR3 here is CASSQESGGSSQYF. The CDR3 DNA is TGTGCCAGCAGCCAAGAGTCTGGCGGGAGTTCCCAGTACTTC.

This clonotype was detected ten times or more. The chain combines TRBV7-9 with TRBJ1-4; D may be TRBD1 (5 bases). The CDR3 runs 14 residues. V was trimmed by 4 bases and J by 8 bases, leaving 14 bases between them. Germline CDR1 and CDR2: SEHNR and FQNEAQ (reference sequence). The CDR3 sequence is CASSWGTGREKLFF. CDR3 in DNA: TGTGCCAGCAGCTGGGGGACCGGACGCGAAAAACTGTTTTTT. Full variable domain (remainder filled in from reference TRBV7-9 and TRBJ1-4): DTGVSQNPRHKITKRGQNVTFRCDPISEHNRLYWYRQTLGQGPEFLTYFQNEAQLEKSRLLSDRFSAERPKGSFSTLEIQRTEQGDSAMYLCASSWGTGREKLFFGSGTQLSVL.

This chain uses TRBV7-9 with TRBJ2-7; 12 bases fit TRBD1. Germline loops: CDR1 SEHNR, CDR2 FQNEAQ (reference sequence). CDR3 length equals 17 residues. V shed 1 base and J 4 bases; nucleotides not matched to a gene: 8. DNA of the CDR3: TGTGCCAGCAGCTTAGTGAGGTTGGGACAGGGGGCTTACGAGCAGTACTTC. Translation: CASSLVRLGQGAYEQYF.

This clonotype appeared many times. The chain carries TRBV5-1 and TRBJ2-7; 8 bases fit TRBD1. The J segment lost 3 bases and the V segment lost 3 bases, leaving 5 bases of the junction unmatched. Germline CDR1 and CDR2: SGHRS and YFSETQ. CDR3 length: 14 amino acids. CDR3 loop: CASSSRTGSYEQYF. DNA of the CDR3: TGCGCCAGCAGCTCGAGGACAGGGAGCTACGAGCAGTACTTC.

This clonotype was recorded at least ten times. The V gene is TRBV27, the J gene TRBJ2-3; 9 bases are a match to TRBD1. This CDR3 region has 14 residues. Germline CDR1 MNHEY, CDR2 SMNVEV (reference sequence). V trimming: 2 bases; J trimming: 6 bases; junction bases outside the gene matches: 3. CDR3 region: CASSLRTGDDTQYF. CDR3 in DNA: TGTGCCAGCAGTTTACGGACAGGGGATGATACGCAGTATTTT.

V and J are TRBV7-2 and TRBJ2-7, with 7 bases matching TRBD1. The CDR3 sequence is 15 residues long. With 3 bases clipped from V and 2 bases from J, the junction kept 7 bases outside the gene matches. Germline V gene sequence: CDR1 SGHTA, CDR2 FQGNSA. The CDR3 DNA sequence: TGTGCCAGCAGCTTTACAGGGGAAGGTCCCTACGAGCAGTACTTC. This encodes CASSFTGEGPYEQYF.

The table lists this clonotype with a few counts. The rearrangement links TRBV19 to TRBJ2-7; TRBD1 agrees at 12 bases. Germline V gene data show CDR1 as LNHDA and CDR2 as SQIVND (reference sequence). Losses at the gene ends were 3 bases for V and 5 bases for J; bases not matched to a gene: 5. CDR3 length: 15 residues. The CDR3 coding sequence is TGTGCCAGTAGTATTGGGACAGGGGGCCGGGACGAGCAGTACTTC. Translation gives CASSIGTGGRDEQYF.